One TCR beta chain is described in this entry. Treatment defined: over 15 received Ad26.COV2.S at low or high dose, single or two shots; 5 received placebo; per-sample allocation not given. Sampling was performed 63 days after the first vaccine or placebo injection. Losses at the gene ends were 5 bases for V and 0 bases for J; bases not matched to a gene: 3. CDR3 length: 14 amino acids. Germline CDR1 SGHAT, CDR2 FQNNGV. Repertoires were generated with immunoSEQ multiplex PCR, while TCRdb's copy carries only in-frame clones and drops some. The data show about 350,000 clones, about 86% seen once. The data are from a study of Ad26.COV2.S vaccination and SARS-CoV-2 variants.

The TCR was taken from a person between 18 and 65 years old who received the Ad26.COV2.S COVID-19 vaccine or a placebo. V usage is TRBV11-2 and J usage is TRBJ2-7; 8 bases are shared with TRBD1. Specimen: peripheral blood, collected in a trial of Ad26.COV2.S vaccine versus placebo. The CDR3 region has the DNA TGTGCCAGCAGCCAGGGGGCGGGCTCCTACGAGCAGTACTTC. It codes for CASSQGAGSYEQYF.